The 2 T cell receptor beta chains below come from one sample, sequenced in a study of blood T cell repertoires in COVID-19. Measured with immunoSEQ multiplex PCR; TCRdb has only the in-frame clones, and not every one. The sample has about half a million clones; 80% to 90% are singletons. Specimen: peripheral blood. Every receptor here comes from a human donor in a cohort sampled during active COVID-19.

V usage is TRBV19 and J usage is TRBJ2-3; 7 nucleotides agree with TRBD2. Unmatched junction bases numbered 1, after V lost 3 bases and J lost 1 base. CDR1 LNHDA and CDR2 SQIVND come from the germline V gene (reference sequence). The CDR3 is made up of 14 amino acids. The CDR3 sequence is CASSMGGGTDTQYF. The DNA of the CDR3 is TGTGCCAGTAGTATGGGAGGGGGCACAGATACGCAGTATTTT.

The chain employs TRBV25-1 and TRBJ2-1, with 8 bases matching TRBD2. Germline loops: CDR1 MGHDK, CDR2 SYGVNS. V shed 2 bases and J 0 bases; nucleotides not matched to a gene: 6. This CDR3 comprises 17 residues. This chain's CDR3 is CASSEASGLSSYNEQFF. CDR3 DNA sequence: TGTGCCAGCAGTGAAGCTAGCGGGCTGAGCTCCTACAATGAGCAGTTCTTC.